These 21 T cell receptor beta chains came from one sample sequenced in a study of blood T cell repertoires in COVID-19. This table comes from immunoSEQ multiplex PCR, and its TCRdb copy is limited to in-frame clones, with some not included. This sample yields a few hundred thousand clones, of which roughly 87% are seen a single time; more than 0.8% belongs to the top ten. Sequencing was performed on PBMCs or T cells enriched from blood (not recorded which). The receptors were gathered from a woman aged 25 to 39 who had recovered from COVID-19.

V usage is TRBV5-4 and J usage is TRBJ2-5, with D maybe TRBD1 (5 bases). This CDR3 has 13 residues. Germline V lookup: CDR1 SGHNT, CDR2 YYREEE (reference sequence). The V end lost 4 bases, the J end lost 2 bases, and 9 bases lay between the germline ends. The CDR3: CASSTGRQETQYF. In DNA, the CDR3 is TGTGCCAGCAGCACAGGCAGACAAGAGACCCAGTACTTC.

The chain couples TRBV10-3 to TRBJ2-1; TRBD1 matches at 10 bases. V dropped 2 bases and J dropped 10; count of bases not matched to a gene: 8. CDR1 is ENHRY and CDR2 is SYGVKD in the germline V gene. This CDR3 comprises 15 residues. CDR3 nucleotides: TGTGCCATCAGTGAGGGACAGGGGGTTCGAGGAGAGCAGTTCTTC. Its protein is CAISEGQGVRGEQFF.

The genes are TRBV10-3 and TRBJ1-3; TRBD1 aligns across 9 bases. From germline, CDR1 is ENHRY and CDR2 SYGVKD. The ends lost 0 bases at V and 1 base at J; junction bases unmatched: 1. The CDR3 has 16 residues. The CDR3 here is CAISESGTGSGNTIYF. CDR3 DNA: TGTGCCATCAGTGAGTCGGGGACAGGGTCTGGAAACACCATATATTTT.

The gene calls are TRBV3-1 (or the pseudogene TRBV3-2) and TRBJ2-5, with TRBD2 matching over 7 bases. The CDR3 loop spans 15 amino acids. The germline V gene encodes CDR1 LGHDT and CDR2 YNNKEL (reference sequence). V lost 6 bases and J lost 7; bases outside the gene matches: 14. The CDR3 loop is CASRLLADPGGTQYF. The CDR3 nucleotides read TGTGCCAGCAGACTTCTAGCGGATCCCGGGGGGACCCAGTACTTC.

Here the CDR3 reads CASSPHGDEQFF. CDR3 bases: TGTGCCAGCAGTCCACACGGGGATGAGCAGTTCTTC. The V gene is TRBV28, the J gene TRBJ2-1; TRBD2 might be the D (5 bases). Per the germline V gene, CDR1 is MDHEN and CDR2 is SYDVKM. The CDR3 spans 12 residues. V lost 5 bases to trimming and J lost 8 bases, with 10 bases between them.

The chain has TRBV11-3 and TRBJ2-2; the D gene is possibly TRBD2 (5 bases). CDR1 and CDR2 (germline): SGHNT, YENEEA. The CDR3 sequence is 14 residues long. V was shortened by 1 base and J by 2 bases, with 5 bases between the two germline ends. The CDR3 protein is CASSLAGNTGELFF. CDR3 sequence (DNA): TGTGCCAGCAGCTTAGCGGGAAACACCGGGGAGCTGTTTTTT.

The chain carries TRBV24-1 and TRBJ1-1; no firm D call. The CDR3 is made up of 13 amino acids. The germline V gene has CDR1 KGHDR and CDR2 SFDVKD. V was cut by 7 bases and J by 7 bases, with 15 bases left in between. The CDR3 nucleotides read TGTGCCACCAGCGCCTCCGGGAGGAATGAAGCTTTCTTT. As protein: CATSASGRNEAFF.

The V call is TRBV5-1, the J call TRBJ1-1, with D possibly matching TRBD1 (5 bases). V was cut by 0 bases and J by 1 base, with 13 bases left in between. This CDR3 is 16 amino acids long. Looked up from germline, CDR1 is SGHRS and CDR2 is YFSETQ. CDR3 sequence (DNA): TGCGCCAGCAGCTTGGGATTGGGGCGGGGGAACACTGAAGCTTTCTTT. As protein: CASSLGLGRGNTEAFF. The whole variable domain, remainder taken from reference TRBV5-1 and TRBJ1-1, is KAGVTQTPRYLIKTRGQQVTLSCSPISGHRSVSWYQQTPGQGLQFLFEYFSETQRNKGNFPGRFSGRQFSNSRSEMNVSTLELGDSALYLCASSLGLGRGNTEAFFGQGTRLTVV.

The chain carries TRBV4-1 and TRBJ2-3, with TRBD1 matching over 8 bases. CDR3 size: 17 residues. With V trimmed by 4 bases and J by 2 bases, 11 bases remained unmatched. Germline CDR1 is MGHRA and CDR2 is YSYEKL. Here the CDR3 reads CASSLETGVPDTDTQYF. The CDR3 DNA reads TGCGCCAGCAGCCTTGAGACAGGGGTACCTGACACAGATACGCAGTATTTT.

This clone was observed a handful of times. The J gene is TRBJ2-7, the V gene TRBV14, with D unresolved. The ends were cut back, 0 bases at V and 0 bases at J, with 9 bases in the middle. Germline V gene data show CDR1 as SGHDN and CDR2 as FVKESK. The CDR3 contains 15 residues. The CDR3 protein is CASSQDWADSYEQYF. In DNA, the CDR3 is TGTGCCAGCAGCCAAGATTGGGCCGACTCCTACGAGCAGTACTTC.

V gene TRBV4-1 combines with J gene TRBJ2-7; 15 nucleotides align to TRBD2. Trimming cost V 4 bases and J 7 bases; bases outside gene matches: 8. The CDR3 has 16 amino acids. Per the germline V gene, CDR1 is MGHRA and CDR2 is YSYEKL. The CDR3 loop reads CASSLRTSGGAEEQYF. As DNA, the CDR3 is TGCGCCAGCAGCCTCCGGACTAGCGGGGGGGCAGAAGAGCAGTACTTC.

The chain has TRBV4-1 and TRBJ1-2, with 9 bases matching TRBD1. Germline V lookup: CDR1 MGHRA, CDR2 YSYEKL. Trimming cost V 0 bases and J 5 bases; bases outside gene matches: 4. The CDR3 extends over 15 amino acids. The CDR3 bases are TGCGCCAGCAGCCAAGAACAGGGGGCGCCGTATGGCTACACCTTC. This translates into CASSQEQGAPYGYTF.

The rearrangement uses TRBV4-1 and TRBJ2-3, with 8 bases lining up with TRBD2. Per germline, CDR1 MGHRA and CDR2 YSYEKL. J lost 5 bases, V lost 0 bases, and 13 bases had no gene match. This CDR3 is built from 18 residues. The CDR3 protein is CASSQDDKRGRRGDTQYF. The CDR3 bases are TGCGCCAGCAGCCAAGATGACAAGCGGGGGAGGAGGGGAGATACGCAGTATTTT.

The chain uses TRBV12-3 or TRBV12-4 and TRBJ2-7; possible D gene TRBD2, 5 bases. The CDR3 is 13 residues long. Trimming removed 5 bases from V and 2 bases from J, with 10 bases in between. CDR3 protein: CASSRGSTYEQYF. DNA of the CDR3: TGTGCCAGCAGTCGAGGGTCTACCTACGAGCAGTACTTC.

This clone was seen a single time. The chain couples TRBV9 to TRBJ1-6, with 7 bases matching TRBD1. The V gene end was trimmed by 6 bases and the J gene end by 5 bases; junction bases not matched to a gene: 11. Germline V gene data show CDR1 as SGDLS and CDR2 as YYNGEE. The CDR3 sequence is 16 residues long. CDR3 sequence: CASTPGWGTDNSPLHF. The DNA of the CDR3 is TGTGCCAGCACACCGGGTTGGGGGACAGATAATTCACCCCTCCACTTT.

DNA of the CDR3: TGTGCCAGCAGTTTGGAGTATACTACTGAAGCTTTCTTT. It encodes CASSLEYTTEAFF. This chain uses TRBV27 with TRBJ1-1; D not resolved. V gave up 3 bases and J gave up 5 bases, with 10 bases separating them. The CDR3 spans 13 residues. CDR1 MNHEY and CDR2 SMNVEV come from the germline V gene (reference sequence).

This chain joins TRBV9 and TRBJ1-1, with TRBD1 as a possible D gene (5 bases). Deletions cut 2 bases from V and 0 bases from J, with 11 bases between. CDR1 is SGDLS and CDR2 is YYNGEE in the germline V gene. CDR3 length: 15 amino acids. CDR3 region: CASSVGGVLNTEAFF. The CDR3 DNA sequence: TGTGCCAGCAGCGTTGGAGGGGTTCTGAACACTGAAGCTTTCTTT.

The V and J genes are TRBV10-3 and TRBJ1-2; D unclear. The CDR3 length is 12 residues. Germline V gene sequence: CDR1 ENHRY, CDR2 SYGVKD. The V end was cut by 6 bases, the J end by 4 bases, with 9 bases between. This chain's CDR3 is CAIRGSSYGYTF. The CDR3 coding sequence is TGTGCCATCAGGGGCAGCTCCTATGGCTACACCTTC.

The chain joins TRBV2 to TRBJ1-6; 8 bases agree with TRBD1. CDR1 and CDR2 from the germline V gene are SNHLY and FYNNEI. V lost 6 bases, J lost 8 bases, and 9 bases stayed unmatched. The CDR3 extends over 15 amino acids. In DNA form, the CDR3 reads TGTGCCAGCAGGGTGGGTGACAGGGGATATTCACCCCTCCACTTT. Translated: CASRVGDRGYSPLHF.

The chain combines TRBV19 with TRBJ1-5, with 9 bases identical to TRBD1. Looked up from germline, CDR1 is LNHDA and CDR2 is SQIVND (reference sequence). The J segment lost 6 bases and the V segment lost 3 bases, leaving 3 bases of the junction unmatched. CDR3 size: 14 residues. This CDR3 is CASSMGQGRQPQHF. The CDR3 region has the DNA TGTGCCAGTAGTATGGGACAGGGCCGTCAGCCCCAGCATTTT. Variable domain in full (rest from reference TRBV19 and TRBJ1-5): DGGITQSPKYLFRKEGQNVTLSCEQNLNHDAMYWYRQDPGQGLRLIYYSQIVNDFQKGDIAEGYSVSREKKESFPLTVTSAQKNPTAFYLCASSMGQGRQPQHFGDGTRLSIL.

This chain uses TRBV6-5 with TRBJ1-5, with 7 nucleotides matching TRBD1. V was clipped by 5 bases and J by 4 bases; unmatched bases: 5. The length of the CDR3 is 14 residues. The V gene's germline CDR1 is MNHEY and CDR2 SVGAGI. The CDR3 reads CASSPRDRNQPQHF. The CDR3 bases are TGTGCCAGCAGTCCCCGGGACAGAAATCAGCCCCAGCATTTT.